Presented here are 30 T cell receptor beta chains from one specimen sequenced in a study of cytomegalovirus exposure and HLA in healthy donors. 60 Vbeta and 13 Jbeta primers were used in PCR. TCRdb's copy holds only in-frame clones and misses some; the assay was immunoSEQ multiplex PCR. Here the sample spans roughly 170,000 clones, 84% being singletons. The sequenced material came from PBMCs. The receptor source for this set is a man under 40 in good health and CMV-seronegative.

J is TRBJ2-1 and V is TRBV5-8; no firm D call. With 9 bases removed from V and 8 bases from J, the gap between germline ends came to 12 bases. The CDR3 loop spans 11 amino acids. Germline values: CDR1 SGHTS, CDR2 YDEGEE. The CDR3 bases are TGTGCCACCGGAAGGAGCCATGAGCAGTTCTTC. As protein: CATGRSHEQFF. The variable domain in full, completed from reference TRBV5-8 and TRBJ2-1, reads EAGVTQSPTHLIKTRGQQATLRCSPISGHTSVYWYQQALGLGLQFLLWYDEGEERNRGNFPPRFSGRQFPNYSSELNVNALELEDSALYLCATGRSHEQFFGPGTRLTVL.

The chain is built from TRBV25-1 and TRBJ2-5; 8 bases line up with TRBD2. V shed 0 bases, J shed 4 bases, and the junction held 10 bases outside the gene matches. The germline CDR1 and CDR2 sequences are MGHDK and SYGVNS. The CDR3 loop spans 17 amino acids. CDR3 nucleotides: TGTGCCAGCAGTGAATATTCTTTCGGGACTAGGCGAGAGACCCAGTACTTC. As protein: CASSEYSFGTRRETQYF.

The chain is built from TRBV6-5 and TRBJ2-2; D is perhaps TRBD2 (5 bases). V was clipped by 0 bases and J by 5 bases, with 13 bases between them. Germline CDR1 and CDR2: MNHEY and SVGAGI. The CDR3 is 16 amino acids. CDR3 nucleotide sequence: TGTGCCAGCAGTTACTCTTCTGGGAGAAGGACCGGGGAGCTGTTTTTT. This codes for CASSYSSGRRTGELFF.

The genes are TRBV27 and TRBJ2-6; D might be TRBD2 (5 bases). The V end lost 2 bases, the J end lost 0 bases, and 17 bases lay between the germline ends. This CDR3 comprises 19 residues. Germline values: CDR1 MNHEY, CDR2 SMNVEV (reference sequence). The CDR3 reads CASSLGGPGASSGANVLTF. The CDR3 nucleotides read TGTGCCAGCAGTTTAGGAGGCCCGGGCGCCAGCTCTGGGGCCAACGTCCTGACTTTC.

The chain links TRBV19 to TRBJ1-1, with D perhaps TRBD1 (5 bases). There are 14 residues in the CDR3. The V gene's germline CDR1 is LNHDA and CDR2 SQIVND (reference sequence). Trimming shortened V by 6 bases and J by 1 base, and 12 bases separated the two germline ends. CDR3 loop: CASSIDSSNTEAFF. The CDR3 bases are TGTGCCAGTAGCATCGACAGTTCGAACACTGAAGCTTTCTTT. The variable domain in full, with the rest retrieved from reference TRBV19 and TRBJ1-1, is DGGITQSPKYLFRKEGQNVTLSCEQNLNHDAMYWYRQDPGQGLRLIYYSQIVNDFQKGDIAEGYSVSREKKESFPLTVTSAQKNPTAFYLCASSIDSSNTEAFFGQGTRLTVV.

As DNA, the CDR3 is TGTGCCAGCAGTTACTCCGCCGACTTGTACGAGCAGTACTTC. This codes for CASSYSADLYEQYF. V gene TRBV6-5 combines with J gene TRBJ2-7; D call uncertain. V was shortened by 0 bases and J by 4 bases, with 10 bases between the two germline ends. This CDR3 comprises 14 residues. Germline CDR1 is MNHEY and CDR2 is SVGAGI.

V is TRBV11-3 and J is TRBJ2-7, with D tentatively TRBD1 (7 bases). Germline assignment: CDR1 SGHNT and CDR2 YENEEA. V lost 1 base and J lost 4, with 14 bases in between. The length of the CDR3 is 15 residues. The CDR3 DNA follows: TGTGCCAGCAGCTTAGGGGGGGACAGTCTATACGAGCAGTACTTC. Translated, it gives CASSLGGDSLYEQYF.

This sequence joins TRBV2 and TRBJ2-1, with 15 positions matching TRBD2. V gave up 6 bases and J gave up 1 base; unmatched junction bases: 7. Germline CDR1 and CDR2: SNHLY and FYNNEI. CDR3 size: 18 residues. The CDR3 nucleotides read TGTGCCAGCAGGGGGACTAGCGGGGGGCCTATTTCCTACAATGAGCAGTTCTTC. Its protein product is CASRGTSGGPISYNEQFF.

The rearrangement joins TRBV7-9 to TRBJ2-5; D uncertain. Trimming removed 0 bases from V and 1 base from J, with 15 bases in between. This CDR3 contains 17 residues. CDR1 SEHNR and CDR2 FQNEAQ come from the germline V gene (reference sequence). The DNA of the CDR3 is TGTGCCAGCAGCTTAGCTCCCGCGTTCCGGGTCCAAGAGACCCAGTACTTC. This translates into CASSLAPAFRVQETQYF.

This clone showed up just a few times. The V gene is TRBV19, the J gene TRBJ1-3; 7 bases are shared with TRBD1. CDR3 length: 17 residues. V lost 3 bases to trimming and J lost 0 bases; unmatched junction nucleotides: 8. CDR1 LNHDA and CDR2 SQIVND come from the germline V gene (reference sequence). The CDR3 sequence: CASSMLQGPYSGNTIYF. Here the CDR3 DNA reads TGTGCCAGTAGTATGTTACAGGGGCCCTACTCTGGAAACACCATATATTTT.

The chain has TRBV30 and TRBJ1-2; TRBD1 agrees at 8 bases. CDR1 is GTSNPN and CDR2 is SVGIG in the germline V gene (reference sequence). V was clipped by 2 bases and J by 6 bases; unmatched bases: 11. This CDR3 is 15 amino acids long. The CDR3 DNA follows: TGTGCCTGGAGTTATAAGGGACAGGTGAGAGATGGCTACACCTTC. This encodes CAWSYKGQVRDGYTF.

The chain is built from TRBV27 and TRBJ1-2; 7 bases are a match to TRBD1. The CDR3 consists of 17 residues. Looked up from germline, CDR1 is MNHEY and CDR2 is SMNVEV (reference sequence). Germline trimming cut 4 bases from V and 5 bases from J; bases unmatched to any gene: 16. The DNA of the CDR3 is TGTGCCAGCAGTTCCTATATCCCCGGACAGGAGGCGTATGGCTACACCTTC. Its translation is CASSSYIPGQEAYGYTF.

The chain recombines TRBV5-1 with TRBJ2-7, with D possibly being TRBD1 (5 bases). CDR1 and CDR2 from the germline V gene are SGHRS and YFSETQ. Trimming took off 2 bases at V and 5 bases at J, with 8 bases between the two ends. The CDR3 has 12 residues. In DNA, the CDR3 is TGCGCCAGCAGCTTACCAGGGAACGAGCAGTACTTC. It specifies CASSLPGNEQYF. Combining the CDR3 with reference TRBV5-1 and TRBJ2-7 gives the whole variable domain KAGVTQTPRYLIKTRGQQVTLSCSPISGHRSVSWYQQTPGQGLQFLFEYFSETQRNKGNFPGRFSGRQFSNSRSEMNVSTLELGDSALYLCASSLPGNEQYFGPGTRLTVT.

J is TRBJ2-5 and V is TRBV5-6, with 9 bases matching TRBD2. The junction had 14 bases not matched to a gene; V was cut back by 0 bases and J by 5 bases. Germline V gene data show CDR1 as SGHDT and CDR2 as YYEEEE. The CDR3 covers 18 residues. Here the CDR3 DNA reads TGTGCCAGCAGCTTGGCCCCAGCGGGGGGCTGGGGGGGGGAGACCCAGTACTTC. As protein: CASSLAPAGGWGGETQYF.

The chain employs TRBV5-6 and TRBJ1-5; 8 bases agree with TRBD1. Germline-derived CDR1 and CDR2 are SGHDT and YYEEEE. V lost 3 bases to trimming and J lost 7 bases; unmatched junction nucleotides: 6. The CDR3 has 14 residues. CDR3 sequence: CASSSSGGDQPQHF. Here the CDR3 DNA reads TGTGCCAGCAGCTCGTCAGGGGGCGACCAGCCCCAGCATTTT.

The chain carries TRBV6-1 and TRBJ2-7, with D possibly matching TRBD1 (6 bases). There are 12 residues in the CDR3. The V gene's germline CDR1 is MNHNS and CDR2 SASEGT. The CDR3 region has the DNA TGTGGGCTACAGGGTTCGCGGTACGAGCAGTACTTC. Translation: CGLQGSRYEQYF.

This clone was observed a few times. The chain is built from TRBV7-9 and TRBJ1-1; D might be TRBD1 (5 bases). The V and J ends lost 1 base and 7 bases respectively, with 13 bases between them. Germline CDR1 reads SEHNR; CDR2 reads FQNEAQ (reference sequence). The CDR3 is 14 amino acids. The CDR3 loop is CASSLVGAGSEAFF. CDR3 bases: TGTGCCAGCAGCTTAGTAGGGGCGGGGAGTGAAGCTTTCTTT.

The chain combines TRBV19 with TRBJ2-7; TRBD1 agrees at 8 bases. This CDR3 has 16 amino acids. Germline lookup yields CDR1 LNHDA and CDR2 SQIVND (reference sequence). V dropped 2 bases and J dropped 6; count of bases not matched to a gene: 12. The CDR3 here is CASSIPGQGAPGEQYF. The CDR3 nucleotides read TGTGCCAGTAGTATACCAGGACAGGGAGCCCCCGGCGAGCAGTACTTC.

V gene TRBV10-1 combines with J gene TRBJ2-7; no reliable D call. Per the germline V gene, CDR1 is WNHNN and CDR2 is SYGVQD (reference sequence). V lost 4 bases and J lost 3, with 4 bases in between. The CDR3 is made up of 11 amino acids. CDR3: CASSGGYEQYF. In nucleotides, the CDR3 is TGCGCCAGCAGTGGAGGCTACGAGCAGTACTTC.

This clone was counted between two and nine times. V usage is TRBV9 and J usage is TRBJ2-1, with TRBD2 matching 9 bases. J gave up 8 bases and V 4 bases, and 10 bases lay outside the gene matches. Germline V lookup: CDR1 SGDLS, CDR2 YYNGEE. The length of the CDR3 is 15 residues. The chain's CDR3 is CASSTGLAGRDEQFF. DNA for the CDR3: TGTGCCAGCAGCACAGGCCTAGCGGGGAGGGATGAGCAGTTCTTC.

The chain recombines TRBV5-4 with TRBJ2-2; 10 bases are shared with TRBD2. The trim removed 3 bases at V and 7 bases at J, leaving 6 bases unmatched. The CDR3 consists of 15 residues. CDR1 is SGHNT and CDR2 is YYREEE in the germline V gene (reference sequence). CDR3: CASSSLAGEDGELFF. Here the CDR3 DNA reads TGTGCCAGCAGCTCCCTAGCGGGAGAAGACGGGGAGCTGTTTTTT.

This clone was counted between two and nine times. The J gene is TRBJ1-5, the V gene TRBV10-2, with TRBD1 as a possible D gene (5 bases). Germline V gives CDR1 WSHSY, CDR2 SAAADI. V lost 7 bases, J lost 2 bases, and 12 bases lay in between. The CDR3 runs 14 residues. CDR3 nucleotides: TGCGCCAGCAATACGGGACTCGGCAATCAGCCCCAGCATTTT. This codes for CASNTGLGNQPQHF.

Comment on this clone: This specimen includes other DNA sequences encoding the same CDR3. This chain joins TRBV27 and TRBJ2-7; a possible D gene is TRBD1 (5 bases). The length of the CDR3 is 14 residues. With 3 bases removed from V and 2 bases from J, the gap between germline ends came to 11 bases. From germline, CDR1 is MNHEY and CDR2 SMNVEV (reference sequence). The CDR3 coding sequence is TGTGCCAGCAGTTTGAGGCAGGGCCCCTACGAGCAGTACTTC. Encoded protein: CASSLRQGPYEQYF.

The V and J genes are TRBV6-6 and TRBJ2-1; unclear D gene. V lost 6 bases and J 10 bases, leaving 10 bases between the germline ends. CDR1 and CDR2 (germline): MNHNY, SVGAGI (reference sequence). The CDR3 covers 11 residues. CDR3 region: CASSTFREQFF. Here the CDR3 DNA reads TGTGCCAGCAGCACCTTTCGGGAGCAGTTCTTC.

The J gene is TRBJ1-1, the V gene TRBV15, with unresolved D. CDR1 is LNHNV and CDR2 is YYDKDF in the germline V gene (reference sequence). The CDR3 runs 13 residues. Trimming left V 5 bases short and J 5 bases short, with 12 bases between. CDR3 protein: CATSYPRGTEAFF. The CDR3 DNA reads as TGTGCCACCAGCTACCCAAGAGGGACTGAAGCTTTCTTT.

CDR3 DNA: TGTGCCAGCAGCTTGGATACAGGGGTCGGGGCCAACGTCCTGACTTTC. It is translated as CASSLDTGVGANVLTF. The chain employs TRBV5-4 and TRBJ2-6, with 7 bases that match TRBD1. The germline V gene has CDR1 SGHNT and CDR2 YYREEE (reference sequence). Trimming took 0 bases from V and 4 from J; bases not matched to a gene: 4. The CDR3 sequence is 16 residues long.

The chain's CDR3 is CASSLMSGYGYTF. DNA of the CDR3: TGTGCCAGCAGTTTAATGTCGGGCTATGGCTACACCTTC. The chain links TRBV27 to TRBJ1-2, with D unresolved. The CDR3 is made up of 13 amino acids. Germline CDR1 is MNHEY and CDR2 is SMNVEV (reference sequence). The V gene lost 2 bases and the J gene lost 4 bases, with 8 bases spanning the gap.

The chain carries TRBV13 and TRBJ2-1; the match to TRBD2 covers 12 bases. Per the germline V gene, CDR1 is PRHDT and CDR2 is FYEKMQ (reference sequence). The V gene end was trimmed by 5 bases and the J gene end by 9 bases; junction bases not matched to a gene: 11. CDR3 length equals 16 residues. The CDR3 spells CASSPPGLAGTGEQFF. The CDR3 DNA reads as TGTGCCAGCAGCCCCCCGGGACTAGCGGGTACGGGTGAGCAGTTCTTC.

This sequence joins TRBV2 and TRBJ1-1; weak D call: TRBD1 (5 bases). CDR1 SNHLY and CDR2 FYNNEI come from the germline V gene. The CDR3 length is 13 residues. Trimming cost V 5 bases and J 6 bases, with 13 bases left between them. The DNA of the CDR3 is TGTGCCAGCAGTTCCAGGGCTCAGGCTGAAGCTTTCTTT. Its protein is CASSSRAQAEAFF.

This rearrangement joins TRBV4-1 to TRBJ1-4; 7 nucleotides line up with TRBD1. The CDR3 is made up of 16 amino acids. Germline V gene sequence: CDR1 MGHRA, CDR2 YSYEKL. V trimming: 4 bases; J trimming: 4 bases; junction bases outside the gene matches: 9. In nucleotides, the CDR3 is TGCGCCAGCAGCCCCTTCGGGGACAGACATAATGAAAAACTGTTTTTT. This gives the protein CASSPFGDRHNEKLFF.